The 26 T cell receptor beta chains below were found in one sample sequenced in a study of blood T cell repertoires in COVID-19. Assay: immunoSEQ multiplex PCR; the TCRdb copy retains only in-frame clones and omits some. The sample carries about 200,000 clones, approximately 85% recorded once. Sequencing input: PBMCs or T cells enriched from blood (not recorded which). These receptors came from a man aged 35 to 55 with acute COVID-19.

The V call is TRBV5-1, the J call TRBJ2-7; D not certain. The length of the CDR3 is 14 residues. Between the trimmed V and J ends, which lost 0 bases and 4 bases, there was a span of 11 bases. The germline V gene encodes CDR1 SGHRS and CDR2 YFSETQ. Here the CDR3 reads CASSLGDGPYEQYF. In DNA, the CDR3 is TGCGCCAGCAGCTTGGGCGATGGGCCTTACGAGCAGTACTTC.

The chain employs TRBV24-1 and TRBJ1-5; D is unclear. The V end lost 9 bases, the J end lost 5 bases, and 10 bases lay between the germline ends. CDR1 KGHDR and CDR2 SFDVKD come from the germline V gene. The CDR3 has 12 amino acids. The CDR3 loop reads CATSDTYQPQHF. The CDR3 nucleotides are TGTGCCACCTCCGACACTTATCAGCCCCAGCATTTT.

This clone was detected only a few times. The chain uses TRBV5-4 and TRBJ2-3; the D gene is possibly TRBD2 (6 bases). Between the trimmed V and J ends, which lost 1 base and 3 bases, there was a span of 15 bases. The CDR3 loop spans 16 amino acids. Germline values: CDR1 SGHNT, CDR2 YYREEE (reference sequence). CDR3 in DNA: TGTGCCAGCAGCTTGAACTTACGGGAGAGGACAGATACGCAGTATTTT. It yields the protein CASSLNLRERTDTQYF.

The CDR3 spells CASSLGAQAGIQETQYF. The CDR3, as DNA: TGCGCCAGCAGCTTGGGGGCACAGGCGGGAATTCAAGAGACCCAGTACTTC. V usage is TRBV5-1 and J usage is TRBJ2-5, with a possible D match to TRBD2 (6 bases). This CDR3 contains 17 residues. V lost 0 bases and J 2 bases, leaving 17 bases between the germline ends. In germline, CDR1 is SGHRS, CDR2 YFSETQ.

V usage is TRBV29-1 and J usage is TRBJ1-1, with D unresolved. The CDR3 is made up of 13 amino acids. Germline lookup yields CDR1 SQVTM and CDR2 ANQGSEA. Trimming pared 6 bases from V and 0 bases from J, leaving 11 bases between. The CDR3 nucleotides read TGCAGCGTCCTCGTTAGAGTGAACACTGAAGCTTTCTTT. Translated: CSVLVRVNTEAFF.

The chain employs TRBV18 and TRBJ1-4, with 7 bases aligning to TRBD1. This CDR3 is 15 amino acids long. Trimming at V came to 0 bases and at J to 5 bases, leaving 3 bases not matched to a gene. Germline V lookup: CDR1 KGHSH, CDR2 LQKENI. This chain's CDR3 is CASSPPGQTNEKLFF. In DNA form, the CDR3 reads TGTGCCAGCTCACCACCGGGACAGACGAATGAAAAACTGTTTTTT. The full variable domain, completed using reference TRBV18 and TRBJ1-4, is NAGVMQNPRHLVRRRGQEARLRCSPMKGHSHVYWYRQLPEEGLKFMVYLQKENIIDESGMPKERFSAEFPKEGPSILRIQQVVRGDSAAYFCASSPPGQTNEKLFFGSGTQLSVL.

This CDR3 is CASSYTRDRGYEQYF. CDR3 nucleotide sequence: TGCGCCAGCAGCTATACCAGGGACAGGGGCTACGAGCAGTACTTC. The J gene is TRBJ2-7, the V gene TRBV4-1; the match to TRBD1 covers 10 bases. The CDR3 sequence is 15 residues long. Trimming took 5 bases from V and 3 from J; bases not matched to a gene: 7. Per the germline V gene, CDR1 is MGHRA and CDR2 is YSYEKL.

The chain employs TRBV7-3 and TRBJ1-1; D gene unclear. There are 17 residues in the CDR3. Germline-derived CDR1 and CDR2 are SGHTA and FQGTGA. V lost 7 bases and J 1 base, leaving 22 bases between the germline ends. The CDR3 spells CASTPAYMEVWNTEAFF. The CDR3 DNA follows: TGTGCCAGCACCCCCGCGTATATGGAGGTCTGGAACACTGAAGCTTTCTTT.

The chain has TRBV9 and TRBJ1-2; possible D gene TRBD1, 6 bases. Trimming left V 0 bases short and J 3 bases short, with 12 bases between. CDR1 is SGDLS and CDR2 is YYNGEE in the germline V gene. The CDR3 is 15 residues long. The CDR3 DNA is TGTGCCAGCAGCGTAGCAGGGGTGCAGGACTATGGCTACACCTTC. It encodes CASSVAGVQDYGYTF.

The chain is built from TRBV18 and TRBJ1-2; D is ambiguous. The germline gives CDR1 KGHSH, CDR2 LQKENI. Between the trimmed V and J ends, which lost 2 bases and 7 bases, there was a span of 11 bases. The CDR3 length is 13 residues. CDR3 sequence (DNA): TGTGCCAGCTCACCAGGGCATCGAAGTGGCTACACCTTC. It yields the protein CASSPGHRSGYTF.

The chain couples TRBV27 to TRBJ2-1, with 11 bases aligning to TRBD2. V lost 1 base and J lost 6; bases outside the gene matches: 5. This CDR3 spans 16 amino acids. The germline gives CDR1 MNHEY, CDR2 SMNVEV (reference sequence). Written as DNA, the CDR3 is TGTGCCAGCAGTTTATTAGCGGGAGGGCCCGTCAATGAGCAGTTCTTC. It specifies CASSLLAGGPVNEQFF.

The rearrangement uses TRBV30 and TRBJ1-4; D remains ambiguous. The CDR3 consists of 13 residues. Trimming took off 3 bases at V and 7 bases at J, with 12 bases between the two ends. The V gene's germline CDR1 is GTSNPN and CDR2 SVGIG (reference sequence). The CDR3, as DNA: TGTGCCTGGAGCGGGGTGTCGAGTGAAAAACTGTTTTTT. This gives the protein CAWSGVSSEKLFF.

The V gene is TRBV28, the J gene TRBJ1-2; TRBD1 is a possible D gene (5 bases). This CDR3 contains 13 residues. V dropped 5 bases and J dropped 6 bases, with 13 bases sitting between them. Germline V gene data show CDR1 as MDHEN and CDR2 as SYDVKM. The CDR3 DNA sequence: TGTGCCAGCAGTGCTAGAAGGGGCAATGGCTACACCTTC. Amino acid sequence: CASSARRGNGYTF.

This clone has just one count. The CDR3 loop reads CASSLTAGVGTGELFF. The CDR3 bases are TGTGCCAGCAGCTTAACAGCGGGAGTTGGCACCGGGGAGCTGTTTTTT. The chain combines TRBV7-6 with TRBJ2-2, with 8 positions matching TRBD2. From germline, CDR1 is SGHVS and CDR2 FNYEAQ. The CDR3 sequence is 16 residues long. After removal of 2 bases from V and 4 bases from J, the junction contained 6 bases not matched to a gene.

The rearrangement links TRBV11-2 to TRBJ2-3, with 7 bases identical to TRBD1. The CDR3 runs to 16 residues. Germline CDR1 is SGHAT and CDR2 is FQNNGV. V gave up 5 bases and J gave up 8 bases; unmatched junction bases: 16. The CDR3 DNA reads as TGTGCCAGCAGCCCCGGTCAGGGCAGGGGGTTTGGTACGCAGTATTTT. This sequence encodes CASSPGQGRGFGTQYF.

The sample holds a few counts of this clone. CDR3 in amino acids: CAIWARDGYTF. CDR3 in DNA: TGTGCCATCTGGGCCAGGGATGGCTACACCTTC. The chain is built from TRBV28 and TRBJ1-2; D may be TRBD1 (5 bases). With 10 bases removed from V and 6 bases from J, the gap between germline ends came to 12 bases. CDR1 is MDHEN, CDR2 SYDVKM, per germline. The length of the CDR3 is 11 residues.

The V gene is TRBV14, the J gene TRBJ1-3; TRBD1 agrees at 7 bases. Per germline, CDR1 SGHDN and CDR2 FVKESK. The CDR3 totals 15 residues. V was clipped by 1 base and J by 9 bases; unmatched bases: 9. The CDR3 protein is CASSQGGGSLTTIYF. The CDR3 DNA reads as TGTGCCAGCAGCCAAGGAGGGGGCAGCCTGACCACCATATATTTT.

The chain combines TRBV27 with TRBJ2-2, with TRBD2 matching 14 bases. The V segment lost 3 bases and the J segment 8 bases; nucleotides outside the gene matches: 5. This CDR3 has 16 residues. From germline, CDR1 is MNHEY and CDR2 SMNVEV (reference sequence). Here the CDR3 DNA reads TGTGCCAGCAGTTTGGCCGGGACTAGCGGGAGTGGGGAGCTGTTTTTT. Its protein product is CASSLAGTSGSGELFF.

The chain uses TRBV11-2 and TRBJ2-7; 8 bases are a match to TRBD1. The CDR3 spans 15 residues. CDR1 and CDR2 (germline): SGHAT, FQNNGV. J gave up 2 bases and V 4 bases, and 7 bases lay outside the gene matches. The chain's CDR3 is CASSSRQGQTYEQYF. In nucleotides, the CDR3 is TGTGCCAGCAGCTCGAGACAGGGGCAAACCTACGAGCAGTACTTC.

DNA for the CDR3: TGTGCCAGCACCCAGACAGGGGGCGCTTCCGAGCAGTACTTC. It translates to CASTQTGGASEQYF. The rearrangement joins TRBV7-9 to TRBJ2-7; 10 positions agree with TRBD1. This CDR3 comprises 14 residues. The germline gives CDR1 SEHNR, CDR2 FQNEAQ (reference sequence). With 7 bases clipped from V and 6 bases from J, the junction kept 9 bases outside the gene matches.

V is TRBV24-1 and J is TRBJ2-7, with 15 positions matching TRBD2. The CDR3 has 18 residues. J gave up 5 bases and V 3 bases, and 10 bases lay outside the gene matches. Germline V gives CDR1 KGHDR, CDR2 SFDVKD. CDR3 in amino acids: CATSDPGLAGGLRDEQYF. In nucleotides, the CDR3 is TGTGCCACCAGTGATCCTGGACTAGCGGGAGGGCTCAGGGACGAGCAGTACTTC.

The rearrangement uses TRBV5-8 and TRBJ1-5; possible D gene TRBD1, 6 bases. The CDR3 has 14 residues. Germline-derived CDR1 and CDR2 are SGHTS and YDEGEE. Trimming took 4 bases from V and 6 from J, leaving 14 bases between them. The CDR3 region has the DNA TGTGCCAGCAGCGGGGGGGGGCGTAGTCAGCCCCAGCATTTT. Translating it yields CASSGGGRSQPQHF.

The chain couples TRBV28 to TRBJ1-5, with 8 bases lining up with TRBD1. The CDR3 extends over 18 amino acids. The germline V gene encodes CDR1 MDHEN and CDR2 SYDVKM. V shed 6 bases, J shed 0 bases, and the junction held 13 bases outside the gene matches. In DNA, the CDR3 is TGTGCCAGCAGGAGACGCCCCCAGGGGGCATATAGCAATCAGCCCCAGCATTTT. Translating gives CASRRRPQGAYSNQPQHF.

Notes on this clone: Distinct nucleotide sequences in the sample also encode this CDR3. This CDR3 is CASRQGNSPLHF. CDR3 nucleotide sequence: TGTGCCAGCAGACAGGGTAATTCACCCCTCCACTTT. The V gene is TRBV12-3 or TRBV12-4, the J gene TRBJ1-6; TRBD1 might be the D (6 bases). The CDR3 consists of 12 residues. V was cut by 6 bases and J by 6 bases, with 6 bases left in between.

As DNA, the CDR3 is TGCGCCAGCAGCCAGATATTCTCCTACGAGCAGTACTTC. Its translation: CASSQIFSYEQYF. The genes are TRBV5-1 and TRBJ2-7; D is ambiguous. The CDR3 runs to 13 residues. Germline-derived CDR1 and CDR2 are SGHRS and YFSETQ. Trimming stripped 4 bases from V and 0 bases from J, with 8 bases between.

This clone was observed once. This chain connects TRBV28 to TRBJ1-5, with 7 bases lining up with TRBD1. J was trimmed by 2 bases and V by 6 bases; bases with no gene match: 10. The CDR3 spans 16 residues. From germline, CDR1 is MDHEN and CDR2 SYDVKM. In DNA form, the CDR3 reads TGTGCCAGCAGCCTTACACAGGGGTCGCGCAATCAGCCCCAGCATTTT. It encodes CASSLTQGSRNQPQHF.